The 24 T cell receptor beta chains listed next were all sequenced from one sample in a study of T cell changes during pregnancy in multiple sclerosis. The data were produced by immunoSEQ multiplex PCR, yet TCRdb's version contains in-frame clones alone and is incomplete. The sample shows approximately 130,000 clones, roughly 95% of them seen only once. The source was peripheral blood, collected after pregnancy. These TCRs come from a female donor with multiple sclerosis, enrolled in a pregnancy study.

This clone was counted only a few times. The chain combines TRBV30 with TRBJ2-7, with TRBD1 as a possible D gene (6 bases). The CDR3 is 12 residues long. With 5 bases removed from V and 5 bases from J, the gap between germline ends came to 13 bases. Germline lookup yields CDR1 GTSNPN and CDR2 SVGIG (reference sequence). The CDR3 DNA follows: TGTGCCTGGGGGGACAATTTGGACGAGCAGTACTTC. Residues: CAWGDNLDEQYF.

V and J are TRBV5-1 and TRBJ1-3; D perhaps matches TRBD1 (5 bases). V was trimmed by 3 bases and J by 4 bases, leaving 14 bases between them. Germline assignment: CDR1 SGHRS and CDR2 YFSETQ. The CDR3 has 15 amino acids. CDR3 residues: CASSSTGTEGNTIYF. For the CDR3, the DNA is TGCGCCAGCAGCTCGACCGGGACTGAAGGAAACACCATATATTTT. The full variable domain, completed using reference TRBV5-1 and TRBJ1-3, is KAGVTQTPRYLIKTRGQQVTLSCSPISGHRSVSWYQQTPGQGLQFLFEYFSETQRNKGNFPGRFSGRQFSNSRSEMNVSTLELGDSALYLCASSSTGTEGNTIYFGEGSWLTVV.

The V gene is TRBV6-5, the J gene TRBJ2-1; 8 nucleotides match TRBD2. The germline CDR1 and CDR2 sequences are MNHEY and SVGAGI. There are 14 residues in the CDR3. J was trimmed by 10 bases and V by 2 bases; bases with no gene match: 7. The CDR3 coding sequence is TGTGCCAGCAGTTACCAAGGACTAGCTGGCGAGCAGTTCTTC. It encodes CASSYQGLAGEQFF.

The CDR3 reads CASSLVSSQETQYF. In nucleotides, the CDR3 is TGTGCCAGCAGTTTAGTGTCGTCCCAAGAGACCCAGTACTTC. The J gene is TRBJ2-5, the V gene TRBV27, with no clear D. V lost 2 bases, J lost 1 base, and 8 bases lay in between. Per the germline V gene, CDR1 is MNHEY and CDR2 is SMNVEV (reference sequence). The CDR3 is 14 amino acids.

V gene TRBV5-1 combines with J gene TRBJ2-1, with 11 positions matching TRBD1. V shed 0 bases and J 6 bases; nucleotides not matched to a gene: 2. Germline CDR1 reads SGHRS; CDR2 reads YFSETQ. There are 15 residues in the CDR3. Written as DNA, the CDR3 is TGCGCCAGCAGCTTGGGCGGGACAGGGGGCAATGAGCAGTTCTTC. It specifies CASSLGGTGGNEQFF.

The CDR3 nucleotides read TGTGCCAGCAGTAGAACATTTCTCTACGAGCAGTACTTC. Amino acids: CASSRTFLYEQYF. The V and J genes are TRBV6-5 and TRBJ2-7; D ambiguous. The CDR3 runs to 13 residues. Germline-derived CDR1 and CDR2 are MNHEY and SVGAGI. V dropped 5 bases and J dropped 3 bases, with 11 bases sitting between them.

This chain connects TRBV5-1 to TRBJ2-2, with a tentative D call TRBD2 (5 bases). The length of the CDR3 is 14 residues. The V and J ends lost 6 bases and 7 bases respectively, with 16 bases between them. Germline-derived CDR1 and CDR2 are SGHRS and YFSETQ. The CDR3 loop is CASKWTEAFGELFF. CDR3 sequence (DNA): TGCGCCAGCAAGTGGACGGAGGCCTTCGGGGAGCTGTTTTTT.

V gene TRBV2 combines with J gene TRBJ2-5; D is unclear. This CDR3 contains 12 residues. CDR1 is SNHLY, CDR2 FYNNEI, per germline. V was shortened by 7 bases and J by 5 bases, with 11 bases between the two germline ends. CDR3 bases: TGTGCCAGCAACAGAAATATGGAGACCCAGTACTTC. The encoded protein is CASNRNMETQYF. The variable domain in full, completed from reference TRBV2 and TRBJ2-5, reads EPEVTQTPSHQVTQMGQEVILRCVPISNHLYFYWYRQILGQKVEFLVSFYNNEISEKSEIFDDQFSVERPDGSNFTLKIRSTKLEDSAMYFCASNRNMETQYFGPGTRLLVL.

The V and J genes are TRBV27 and TRBJ2-1; tentative D call: TRBD1 (6 bases). V lost 1 base and J 1 base, leaving 14 bases between the germline ends. The CDR3 covers 17 residues. In germline, CDR1 is MNHEY, CDR2 SMNVEV (reference sequence). For the CDR3, the DNA is TGTGCCAGCAGTTTATATTCCCAGGGGATATCCTACAATGAGCAGTTCTTC. Translated: CASSLYSQGISYNEQFF.

The chain employs TRBV6-1 and TRBJ1-5; 7 bases are a match to TRBD1. J lost 7 bases, V lost 2 bases, and 5 bases had no gene match. The CDR3 is made up of 14 amino acids. Germline CDR1 reads MNHNS; CDR2 reads SASEGT. The CDR3 DNA is TGTGCCAGCAGTGAACTAGGCAGGGGGCAGCCCCAGCATTTT. Protein sequence: CASSELGRGQPQHF.

The V and J genes are TRBV13 and TRBJ2-1, with D perhaps TRBD2 (6 bases). This CDR3 region has 13 residues. The germline CDR1 and CDR2 sequences are PRHDT and FYEKMQ (reference sequence). V lost 4 bases to trimming and J lost 6 bases, with 10 bases between them. The CDR3 DNA follows: TGTGCCAGCAGCTCAGGTAGCGGCAATGAGCAGTTCTTC. Encoded protein: CASSSGSGNEQFF.

The V gene is TRBV28, the J gene TRBJ1-1; D may be TRBD1 (5 bases). Between the trimmed V and J ends, which lost 10 bases and 4 bases, there was a span of 16 bases. This CDR3 comprises 13 residues. CDR1 and CDR2 from the germline V gene are MDHEN and SYDVKM. CDR3 DNA sequence: TGTGCCATTGGTCGGGGGGGGAGCACTGAAGCTTTCTTT. Its translation: CAIGRGGSTEAFF.

V and J are TRBV7-9 and TRBJ2-2; D remains ambiguous. Between the trimmed V and J ends, which lost 6 bases and 5 bases, there was a span of 4 bases. Germline values: CDR1 SEHNR, CDR2 FQNEAQ (reference sequence). CDR3 length: 11 amino acids. CDR3 region: CASSLTGELFF. Here the CDR3 DNA reads TGTGCCAGCAGTCTAACCGGGGAGCTGTTTTTT.

The V gene is TRBV28, the J gene TRBJ1-3; 8 bases are shared with TRBD1. Germline V gives CDR1 MDHEN, CDR2 SYDVKM. J was trimmed by 4 bases and V by 6 bases; bases with no gene match: 17. The CDR3 covers 18 residues. Here the CDR3 DNA reads TGTGCCAGCAGCTCTCCTGGGACAGGTCTAACGCACGGAAACACCATATATTTT. Its translation is CASSSPGTGLTHGNTIYF.

The chain combines TRBV6-5 with TRBJ2-7; perhaps TRBD2 as D (6 bases). This CDR3 comprises 12 residues. Germline V gene sequence: CDR1 MNHEY, CDR2 SVGAGI. The V and J ends lost 6 bases and 6 bases respectively, with 12 bases between them. This CDR3 is CASRTLAFEQYF. The CDR3 nucleotides are TGTGCCAGCAGAACGCTAGCGTTCGAGCAGTACTTC.

The J gene is TRBJ2-1, the V gene TRBV27, with TRBD2 matching 11 bases. CDR1 is MNHEY and CDR2 is SMNVEV in the germline V gene (reference sequence). V dropped 6 bases and J dropped 10; count of bases not matched to a gene: 14. This CDR3 region has 16 residues. The chain's CDR3 is CASSISGRAGWGEQFF. Here the CDR3 DNA reads TGTGCCAGCAGCATTAGCGGGAGGGCCGGGTGGGGGGAGCAGTTCTTC.

In DNA form, the CDR3 reads TGTGCCAGCAGTTTCTTGAGGGTCGGATCCTACAATGAGCAGTTCTTC. Its protein product is CASSFLRVGSYNEQFF. V is TRBV28 and J is TRBJ2-1, with D tentatively TRBD2 (5 bases). The V gene's germline CDR1 is MDHEN and CDR2 SYDVKM. Trimming pared 3 bases from V and 1 base from J, leaving 13 bases between. The CDR3 contains 16 residues.

This chain links TRBV5-1 with TRBJ1-1, with 7 positions matching TRBD1. Germline V gene sequence: CDR1 SGHRS, CDR2 YFSETQ. Trimming removed 2 bases from V and 2 bases from J; junction bases left unmatched: 6. The length of the CDR3 is 15 residues. The CDR3 DNA sequence: TGCGCCAGCAGCTTTAAGACAGGGCTAAACACTGAAGCTTTCTTT. Amino acids: CASSFKTGLNTEAFF. Supplemented by reference TRBV5-1 and TRBJ1-1, the full variable domain reads KAGVTQTPRYLIKTRGQQVTLSCSPISGHRSVSWYQQTPGQGLQFLFEYFSETQRNKGNFPGRFSGRQFSNSRSEMNVSTLELGDSALYLCASSFKTGLNTEAFFGQGTRLTVV.

This chain links TRBV2 with TRBJ2-1, with D possibly matching TRBD2 (5 bases). V shed 8 bases and J shed 0 bases, with 11 bases lying between them. This CDR3 contains 14 residues. Germline CDR1 reads SNHLY; CDR2 reads FYNNEI. This CDR3 reads CASGGLSSYNEQFF. CDR3 in DNA: TGTGCCAGCGGAGGTCTTAGCTCCTACAATGAGCAGTTCTTC. The variable domain in full, with the rest retrieved from reference TRBV2 and TRBJ2-1, is EPEVTQTPSHQVTQMGQEVILRCVPISNHLYFYWYRQILGQKVEFLVSFYNNEISEKSEIFDDQFSVERPDGSNFTLKIRSTKLEDSAMYFCASGGLSSYNEQFFGPGTRLTVL.

The CDR3 region is CASSPGLAGGENIQYF. DNA of the CDR3: TGTGCCAGCAGCCCTGGACTAGCGGGAGGTGAGAACATTCAGTACTTC. The V gene is TRBV5-4, the J gene TRBJ2-4; 14 bases map to TRBD2. The germline CDR1 and CDR2 sequences are SGHNT and YYREEE (reference sequence). The V segment lost 4 bases and the J segment 7 bases; nucleotides outside the gene matches: 7. The CDR3 is 16 residues long.

V is TRBV5-4 and J is TRBJ2-5; 8 bases are shared with TRBD2. J lost 5 bases, V lost 5 bases, and 5 bases had no gene match. CDR3 length: 13 residues. CDR1 is SGHNT, CDR2 YYREEE, per germline (reference sequence). In nucleotides, the CDR3 is TGTGCCAGCAGTCAACTAGCGGTGGAGACCCAGTACTTC. Encoded protein: CASSQLAVETQYF.

The chain has TRBV5-1 and TRBJ1-5, with TRBD1 as a possible D gene (6 bases). V shed 4 bases and J shed 5 bases, with 16 bases lying between them. Germline-derived CDR1 and CDR2 are SGHRS and YFSETQ. The CDR3 runs 15 residues. CDR3 coding DNA: TGCGCCAGCAGCCTTGGGGGCGGCAGGGATCAGCCCCAGCATTTT. This translates into CASSLGGGRDQPQHF.

This clone was seen just once. The J gene is TRBJ2-7, the V gene TRBV21-1; the D call in the table, TRBD1, was not verified against the DNA. TRBV21-1 is termed a pseudogene. The CDR3 contains 15 residues. As DNA, the CDR3 is TGTGCCAGCAGCTCCGCACATGCCCCACCCTACGAGCAGTACTTC. Its protein product is CASSSAHAPPYEQYF.

V gene TRBV27 combines with J gene TRBJ2-2; 10 nucleotides align to TRBD2. Germline assignment: CDR1 MNHEY and CDR2 SMNVEV (reference sequence). This CDR3 is built from 17 residues. After removal of 2 bases from V and 5 bases from J, the junction contained 8 bases not matched to a gene. The CDR3 nucleotides are TGTGCCAGCAGTTTAAAAGGACCTAGCGGGAGTACCGGGGAGCTGTTTTTT. It encodes CASSLKGPSGSTGELFF.